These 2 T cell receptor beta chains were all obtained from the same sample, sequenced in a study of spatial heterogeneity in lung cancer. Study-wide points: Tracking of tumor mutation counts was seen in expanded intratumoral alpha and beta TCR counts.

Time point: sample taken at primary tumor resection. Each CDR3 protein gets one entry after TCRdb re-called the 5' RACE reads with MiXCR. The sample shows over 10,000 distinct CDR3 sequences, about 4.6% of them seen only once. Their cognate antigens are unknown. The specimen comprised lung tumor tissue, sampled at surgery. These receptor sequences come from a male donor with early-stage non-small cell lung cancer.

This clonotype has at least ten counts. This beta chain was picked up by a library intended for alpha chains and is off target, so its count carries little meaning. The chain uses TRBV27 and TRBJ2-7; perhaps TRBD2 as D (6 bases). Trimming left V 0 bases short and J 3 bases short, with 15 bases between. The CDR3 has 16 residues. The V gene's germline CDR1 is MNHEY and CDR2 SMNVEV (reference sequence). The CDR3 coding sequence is TGTGCCAGCAGTTTATCGGCGGATTGGGGGGTCTACGAGCAGTACTTC. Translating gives CASSLSADWGVYEQYF.

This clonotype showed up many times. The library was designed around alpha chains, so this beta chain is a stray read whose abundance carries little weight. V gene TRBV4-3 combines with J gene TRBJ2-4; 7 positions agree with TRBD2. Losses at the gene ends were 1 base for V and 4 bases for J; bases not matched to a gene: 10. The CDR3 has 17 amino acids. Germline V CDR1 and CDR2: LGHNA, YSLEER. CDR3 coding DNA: TGCGCCAGCAGCCAAGCGGGGGGAGCTAGCGGTAAAAACATTCAGTACTTC. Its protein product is CASSQAGGASGKNIQYF.